This T cell receptor beta chain was captured in a study of blood T cells in healthy people across ages (dated by TCRdb to the mid-2010s). Describing the broader study: Template switching captured roughly one uniquely barcoded TCR beta cDNA molecule per two T cells in model experiments. The study analyzed two additional independent replicas of 1 million unique cDNA reads from the same blood draw for two donors, one aged 18 to 30 and one aged 80 or older. The donors were split into four age groups: young (average about 15 years), middle-aged (roughly 39), aged (about 62) and long-lived (over 75). Age-related changes in TCR beta repertoire diversity were measured in the study by deep sequencing normalized with unique cDNA molecular identifiers. Donors of different ages were randomly distributed across sequencing lanes to avoid experimental bias. The paper's findings and limits, for the study overall: Estimates of total diversity from one million sequenced T cells were regarded as lower bounds and underestimates. As age increased, observed TCR beta diversity per million T cells dropped in a roughly linear way, and a significant reduction was already evident by age about 40. The CMV infection status of donors was not known, potentially confounding age-related changes in expanded clonotypes. Compared with the aged group, the long-lived group had more naive CD4+ T cells, fewer expanded clones and increased TCR diversity, a pattern suggesting age selection. Bulk unsorted PBMC profiling prevented conclusive comparison of naive and antigen-experienced compartments. There was a strong correlation between observed TCR beta diversity and the percentage of naive T cells measured by flow cytometry.

About this clonotype itself: Its antigen target is currently unknown. Base quality data are lacking; no much larger clone is found one base away.

The library was obtained by 5' RACE. Sequencing instrument: Illumina HiSeq 2500. A second about 6 to 11 cycle PCR used a sample-barcoded 5' primer and a J-beta primer mix. A template-switch 5' adaptor carrying 12 random nucleotides introduced a unique molecular identifier onto each TCR beta cDNA molecule. Each sample yielded at least 2.5 million CDR3-containing paired-end reads. First-strand cDNA synthesis was performed from all RNA using the Mint cDNA synthesis kit, with priming by a TRBC-specific oligonucleotide. After uracil-DNA glycosylase treatment, a first 18-cycle PCR used universal primers M1SS and BC2_uni_R on all cDNA. Per the source publication's procedure: For normalization, 1 million high-quality reads, each with a distinct molecular identifier, were randomly selected from each sample. Instead of being binned into consensus sequences, reads that shared molecular identifiers were thrown out. MiTCR, run with a Q25 quality threshold and the strictest error-elimination algorithm, handled CDR3 identification, clonotype clustering and error correction. Lower-bound total TCR beta diversity was estimated with a nonparametric unseen species model using Euler transformation. TCRdb's own reprocessing of the public reads used fastp at Q25 and MiXCR and kept productive beta chains. One record per CDR3 amino acid sequence lists the most common genes and DNA. The V and J calls shown here were made by TCRdb, not taken from the authors' results. This sample has about 1,500,000 distinct CDR3 sequences in its table, and roughly 45% of those were observed once. Approximately 7.9% of the sample is held by the ten biggest clonotypes.

The donors were roughly 39 Caucasian individuals from Russia, aged roughly 6 to 100 years, who were systemically healthy. Each donor gave ten milliliters of peripheral blood, collected into EDTA-treated Vacutainer tubes. PBMCs were isolated by Ficoll-Paque density-gradient centrifugation, with at least 6 million obtained per sample. Trizol reagent was used to extract total RNA from the PBMCs, yielding at least 6 micrograms per sample. For every donor, an aliquot of PBMCs went through flow cytometry to measure the percentages of naive CD45RAhigh/CD27high T cells. CDR1 MGHDK and CDR2 SYGVNS are derived from the germline V gene. Compared with germline, V lacks 1 base and J lacks 4 bases; bases without a gene match: 5. CDR3 length: 16 amino acids, cysteine to phenylalanine. Here the CDR3 DNA is all that survives: 48 bases in frame from base 1.

The clonotype comes from a woman aged 18-30 years in good health. The source material was blood. The chain is made from TRBV25-1 and TRBJ1-4; TRBD1 aligns with 8 central bases. The CDR3 region: CASSELGQVGNEKLFF. The sequenced DNA is TGTGCCAGCAGTGAATTGGGACAGGTCGGTAATGAAAAACTGTTTTTT.